These 23 T cell receptor beta chains share one sample of origin, sequenced in a study of response to subunit inactivated influenza vaccine. TCRdb itself ran the RT-PCR reads through MiXCR, one entry per CDR3 protein. The repertoire has fewer than 700,000 distinct CDR3 sequences, 10% to 15% of them found once; the top ten carry around 13%. Sequences were derived from PBMCs from blood, sampled 40 to 50 days after vaccination. Receptors originate from a middle-aged man who received an inactivated influenza vaccine.

This clonotype was seen more than once but under ten times. V usage is TRBV7-8 and J usage is TRBJ2-5; 7 bases are shared with TRBD2. CDR1 and CDR2 (germline): SGHVS, FQNEAQ. J gave up 2 bases and V 2 bases, and 11 bases lay outside the gene matches. CDR3 length equals 17 residues. The CDR3 loop is CASSLRWRGTPQETQYF. In DNA, the CDR3 is TGTGCCAGCAGCTTAAGGTGGCGGGGGACTCCACAAGAGACCCAGTACTTC.

The chain uses TRBV7-2 and TRBJ2-4, with no clear D. Trimming removed 5 bases at V and 3 bases at J, with 8 bases between. The CDR3 totals 13 residues. Germline lookup yields CDR1 SGHTA and CDR2 FQGNSA. CDR3: CASSPSGKNIQYF. The DNA of the CDR3 is TGTGCCAGCAGCCCCTCCGGCAAAAACATTCAGTACTTC.

This clonotype was seen at least ten times. V gene TRBV12-3 or TRBV12-4 combines with J gene TRBJ2-3; 10 bases match TRBD1. The CDR3 consists of 16 residues. Trimming at V came to 3 bases and at J to 2 bases, leaving 5 bases not matched to a gene. The CDR3 region has the DNA TGTGCCAGCAGTTTCGGGACAGGGGTATACACAGATACGCAGTATTTT. Translated: CASSFGTGVYTDTQYF.

This clonotype was found a few times. This sequence joins TRBV10-3 and TRBJ2-5; 10 bases match TRBD2. The CDR3 runs to 15 residues. CDR1 is ENHRY and CDR2 is SYGVKD in the germline V gene. With 3 bases clipped from V and 4 bases from J, the junction kept 5 bases outside the gene matches. The CDR3 DNA follows: TGTGCCATCAGTGAAAGCGGGGGGGCCGGAGAGACCCAGTACTTC. Its translation is CAISESGGAGETQYF.

This chain uses TRBV10-3 with TRBJ1-2; 8 nucleotides align to TRBD1. Germline assignment: CDR1 ENHRY and CDR2 SYGVKD. This CDR3 comprises 15 residues. The trim removed 10 bases at V and 1 base at J, leaving 11 bases unmatched. The DNA for the CDR3 is TGTGCCACCTCGGACAGGGACAACCTTAACTATGGCTACACCTTC. Translating it yields CATSDRDNLNYGYTF.

This clonotype turned up a few times. The chain has TRBV4-2 and TRBJ2-3, with D perhaps TRBD1 (5 bases). CDR3 size: 18 residues. Trimming shortened V by 5 bases and J by 6 bases, and 27 bases separated the two germline ends. The germline V gene encodes CDR1 LGHNA and CDR2 YNFKEQ. CDR3 in amino acids: CASSARASQFPATDTQYF. CDR3 DNA: TGTGCCAGCAGCGCCAGGGCCTCACAGTTTCCGGCCACGGATACGCAGTATTTT.

This sequence joins TRBV10-3 and TRBJ2-1; D unresolved. CDR1 is ENHRY, CDR2 SYGVKD, per germline. With 6 bases removed from V and 0 bases from J, the gap between germline ends came to 18 bases. The CDR3 runs to 17 residues. This CDR3 is CAISRAAGPSSYNEQFF. Written as DNA, the CDR3 is TGTGCCATCAGCCGAGCAGCCGGACCCAGCTCCTACAATGAGCAGTTCTTC.

V usage is TRBV5-1 and J usage is TRBJ2-5, with no clear D. Trimming stripped 4 bases from V and 2 bases from J, with 9 bases between. This CDR3 is built from 13 residues. The germline V gene has CDR1 SGHRS and CDR2 YFSETQ. In nucleotides, the CDR3 is TGCGCCAGCAGCAGCGCGGATCAAGAGACCCAGTACTTC. It codes for CASSSADQETQYF.

This chain uses TRBV6-5 with TRBJ1-3, with no clear D. CDR3 length: 12 amino acids. CDR1 MNHEY and CDR2 SVGAGI come from the germline V gene. V was pared by 6 bases and J by 3 bases, with 6 bases between. The CDR3 DNA follows: TGTGCCAGCAGGGCTAGTGGAAACACCATATATTTT. It translates to CASRASGNTIYF.

The chain recombines TRBV4-3 with TRBJ2-4, with D possibly being TRBD1 (6 bases). The CDR3 runs 16 residues. V was pared by 0 bases and J by 6 bases, with 15 bases between. Germline lookup yields CDR1 LGHNA and CDR2 YSLEER. The DNA of the CDR3 is TGCGCCAGCAGCCAAGATATCGGGCAGGGGAGAAACATTCAGTACTTC. Translating it yields CASSQDIGQGRNIQYF.

This clonotype was observed a handful of times. The rearrangement joins TRBV6-2 or TRBV6-3 to TRBJ2-5, with D maybe TRBD1 (8 bases). The CDR3 covers 16 residues. V was clipped by 5 bases and J by 5 bases, with 21 bases between them. Germline CDR1 is MNHEY and CDR2 is SVGEGT. Written as DNA, the CDR3 is TGTGCCAGCAGTATCGAGGACAGGGAGGGGGAGGAGACCCAGTACTTC. It encodes CASSIEDREGEETQYF.

This clonotype was counted a few times. The chain carries TRBV6-2 or TRBV6-3 and TRBJ2-1; D unresolved. From germline, CDR1 is MNHEY and CDR2 SVGEGT. The V and J ends lost 4 bases and 9 bases respectively, with 10 bases between them. The length of the CDR3 is 12 residues. CDR3 DNA: TGTGCCAGCAGTTCCCCCCCGGGTGAGCAGTTCTTC. Amino acids: CASSSPPGEQFF.

This clonotype was seen more than once but under ten times. This chain joins TRBV9 and TRBJ2-1; D remains ambiguous. The V gene's germline CDR1 is SGDLS and CDR2 YYNGEE. V was clipped by 3 bases and J by 5 bases, with 9 bases between them. CDR3 length equals 13 residues. CDR3 region: CASSGIGHNEQFF. CDR3 nucleotides: TGTGCCAGCAGCGGAATTGGGCACAATGAGCAGTTCTTC. Filled out from reference TRBV9 and TRBJ2-1, the complete variable domain reads DSGVTQTPKHLITATGQRVTLRCSPRSGDLSVYWYQQSLDQGLQFLIQYYNGEERAKGNILERFSAQQFPDLHSELNLSSLELGDSALYFCASSGIGHNEQFFGPGTRLTVL.

As DNA, the CDR3 is TGTGCCAGCAGCCAAGTGAACTCGTTACTCACAGATACGCAGTATTTT. This codes for CASSQVNSLLTDTQYF. The chain uses TRBV4-2 and TRBJ2-3; D is unclear. Germline V gene sequence: CDR1 LGHNA, CDR2 YNFKEQ. The V end lost 1 base, the J end lost 2 bases, and 13 bases lay between the germline ends. This CDR3 region has 16 residues.

The sample holds many counts of this clonotype. This sequence joins TRBV5-1 and TRBJ1-2, with a weak D call TRBD1 (6 bases). From germline, CDR1 is SGHRS and CDR2 YFSETQ. The CDR3 sequence is 14 residues long. V was pared by 4 bases and J by 8 bases, with 18 bases between. This CDR3 is CASSPEGQSGGYTF. The CDR3 coding sequence is TGCGCCAGCAGCCCAGAAGGACAGTCGGGGGGCTACACCTTC.

CDR3: CASSPPSSSEQFF. CDR3 DNA sequence: TGCGCCAGCAGCCCCCCTAGCAGCAGTGAGCAGTTCTTC. This chain connects TRBV5-1 to TRBJ2-1, with D possibly TRBD2 on 5 matching bases. The germline gives CDR1 SGHRS, CDR2 YFSETQ. Trimming removed 4 bases from V and 9 bases from J, with 14 bases in between. This CDR3 region has 13 residues.

The chain couples TRBV11-1 to TRBJ2-1; 12 bases fit TRBD2. Germline V gene lookup returns CDR1 SGHAT and CDR2 FQDESV (reference sequence). Trimming took 5 bases from V and 8 from J; bases not matched to a gene: 16. This CDR3 spans 18 amino acids. Here the CDR3 DNA reads TGTGCCAGCAGCCCTCTAGTCCGACTAGCGGGAGCTTCTGATGAGCAGTTCTTC. Its protein is CASSPLVRLAGASDEQFF.

This clonotype was recorded many times. This chain uses TRBV6-5 with TRBJ2-1, with a weak D call TRBD2 (5 bases). V lost 2 bases to trimming and J lost 3 bases, with 8 bases between them. Germline CDR1 and CDR2: MNHEY and SVGAGI. The CDR3 is 14 amino acids. CDR3 nucleotide sequence: TGTGCCAGCAGTTACGACGGGGACTACAATGAGCAGTTCTTC. This translates into CASSYDGDYNEQFF.

This clonotype was picked up many times. The chain combines TRBV29-1 with TRBJ2-7; 10 bases are shared with TRBD1. The CDR3 has 15 amino acids. Germline loops: CDR1 SQVTM, CDR2 ANQGSEA. Trimming at V came to 0 bases and at J to 6 bases, leaving 8 bases not matched to a gene. This chain's CDR3 is CSVEDVAGQGFEQYF. The CDR3 DNA is TGCAGCGTTGAAGATGTGGCGGGACAGGGGTTCGAGCAGTACTTC.

This clonotype was detected a few times. This chain uses TRBV5-6 with TRBJ2-1, with D unresolved. Germline assignment: CDR1 SGHDT and CDR2 YYEEEE. This CDR3 has 13 residues. V dropped 4 bases and J dropped 10 bases, with 15 bases sitting between them. In DNA form, the CDR3 reads TGTGCCAGCAGCCCCTATAATGGAGCGGAGCAGTTCTTC. Amino acids: CASSPYNGAEQFF.

This sequence joins TRBV27 and TRBJ1-1, with D tentatively TRBD1 (6 bases). Germline CDR1 is MNHEY and CDR2 is SMNVEV (reference sequence). Trimming removed 6 bases at V and 1 base at J, with 27 bases between. The CDR3 has 19 residues. The DNA of the CDR3 is TGTGCCAGCAGCCAATTCTGGACAGCCCCGATTTCTGCGAACACTGAAGCTTTCTTT. This encodes CASSQFWTAPISANTEAFF.

This clonotype was found a few times. The genes are TRBV18 and TRBJ1-1; TRBD1 matches 7 bases. V shed 5 bases, J shed 3 bases, and the junction held 3 bases outside the gene matches. Germline V gene data show CDR1 as KGHSH and CDR2 as LQKENI. The CDR3 extends over 13 amino acids. The CDR3: CASSYGTDTEAFF. In DNA, the CDR3 is TGTGCCAGCTCATATGGGACAGACACTGAAGCTTTCTTT.

This chain joins TRBV4-3 and TRBJ2-1, with D perhaps matching TRBD2 (6 bases). The ends were cut back, 3 bases at V and 8 bases at J, with 14 bases in the middle. This CDR3 is 14 amino acids long. CDR1 and CDR2 from the germline V gene are LGHNA and YSLEER. CDR3 loop: CASSHGLPGHEQFF. CDR3 sequence (DNA): TGCGCCAGCAGCCATGGACTACCAGGACATGAGCAGTTCTTC.